This paragraph covers one T cell receptor (beta chain) sequence. Other DNA sequences of this sample code for an identical CDR3. Germline V CDR1 and CDR2: LGHNA, YSLEER. Trimming removed 3 bases from V and 2 bases from J, with 14 bases in between. The CDR3 runs 15 residues. Isolated RNA was reverse transcribed in full, so expressed TCRB transcripts were sequenced. Method: immunoSEQ multiplex PCR; TCRdb's copy keeps in-frame clones and lacks some. Of around 44,000 clones in the sample, 51% were seen once. These data originate in a study of beta chain features in type 1 diabetes. Source material: Tregs from blood. This receptor was taken from a woman aged 18 to 35 in good health. V is TRBV4-3 and J is TRBJ2-7; TRBD1 is a possible D gene (7 bases). The CDR3 loop reads CASSQQGGGAYEQYF. The CDR3 DNA sequence: TGCGCCAGCAGCCAGCAGGGGGGAGGAGCCTACGAGCAGTACTTC.